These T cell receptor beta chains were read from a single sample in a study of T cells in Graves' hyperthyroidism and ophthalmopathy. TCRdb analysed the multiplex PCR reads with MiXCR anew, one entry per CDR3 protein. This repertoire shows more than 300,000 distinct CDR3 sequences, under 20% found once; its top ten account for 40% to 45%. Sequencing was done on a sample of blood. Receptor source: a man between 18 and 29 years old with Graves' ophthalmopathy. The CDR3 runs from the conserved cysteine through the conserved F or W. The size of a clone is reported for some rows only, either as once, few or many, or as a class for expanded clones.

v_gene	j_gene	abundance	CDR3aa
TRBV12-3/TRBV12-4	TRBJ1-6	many	CASSLGQYNSPLHF
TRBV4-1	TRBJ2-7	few	CASSQRLGYEQYF
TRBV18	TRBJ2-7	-	CASSPGTGEYYEQYF
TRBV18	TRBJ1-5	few	CASSPGAEDQPQHF
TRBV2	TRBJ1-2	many	CASRGALAPNYGYTF
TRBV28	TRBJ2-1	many	CASSSWPILAGNYNEQFF
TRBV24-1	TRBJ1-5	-	CATSDPNGPQHF
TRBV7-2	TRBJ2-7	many	CASSTAELLKAGEQYF
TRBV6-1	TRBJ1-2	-	CASRTGPYGYTF
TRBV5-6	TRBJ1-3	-	CASSLENTIYF
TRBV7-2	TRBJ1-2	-	CASSLGGQGSHGYTF
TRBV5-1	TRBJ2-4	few	CASSLLGALENIQYF